The rows below give T cell receptor beta chains drawn from one sample of a study of shared clonotypes between healthy human individuals. Only in-frame clones appear in the TCRdb table, and some are missing; sequencing was by immunoSEQ multiplex PCR. Among around 700,000 clones listed, 73% were seen once. Material for sequencing was memory CD4+ T cells sorted from blood. The receptor set was obtained from a woman in her thirties in good health. CDR3s include the opening cysteine and the closing phenylalanine or tryptophan. The D gene is left open where the match is weak. The size field is filled for only some rows; it gives once, few, many or a size class.

J,size,length,V,D,CDR3,DNA
TRBJ2-3,-,18,TRBV28,TRBD1,CASSRPNRGQIGTDTQYF,TGTGCCAGCAGCCGACCCAACAGGGGGCAAATCGGCACAGATACGCAGTATTTT
TRBJ2-3,-,11,TRBV29-1,-,CSAEGEDTQYF,TGCAGCGCCGAGGGCGAAGATACGCAGTATTTT
TRBJ1-1,-,13,TRBV30,TRBD1,CAWDRGSDTEAFF,TGTGCCTGGGACAGGGGTTCGGACACTGAAGCTTTCTTT
TRBJ1-2,-,14,TRBV7-9,-,CASSPDSTNYGYTF,TGTGCCAGCAGCCCGGACAGCACTAACTATGGCTACACCTTC
TRBJ2-1,once,15,TRBV6-1,TRBD2,CASTQLAGSFNEQFF,TGTGCCAGCACTCAGCTAGCGGGGTCCTTCAATGAGCAGTTCTTC
TRBJ1-5,-,16,TRBV7-9,-,CASSLFMGASNQPQHF,TGTGCCAGCAGCTTATTCATGGGGGCGAGCAATCAGCCCCAGCATTTT
TRBJ1-5,-,16,TRBV7-8,-,CASRRDRGQANQPQHF,TGTGCCAGCAGGCGGGATAGAGGACAAGCCAATCAGCCCCAGCATTTT
TRBJ1-3,-,16,TRBV18,-,CASSPPGQVGGNTIYF,TGTGCCAGCTCACCTCCAGGGCAAGTGGGAGGAAACACCATATATTTT
TRBJ2-1,-,11,TRBV20-1,-,CSASLDNEQFF,TGCAGTGCTAGTCTAGACAATGAGCAGTTCTTC
TRBJ2-6,-,18,TRBV5-1,TRBD1,CASSLMGTGVSGANVLTF,TGCGCCAGCAGCTTGATGGGGACAGGGGTATCTGGGGCCAACGTCCTGACTTTC
TRBJ2-1,once,15,TRBV6-5,TRBD2,CASSWWLAGVLEQFF,TGTGCCAGCAGTTGGTGGCTAGCGGGAGTGCTTGAGCAGTTCTTC
TRBJ2-5,many,16,TRBV25-1,TRBD1,CASSDLLRDREETQYF,TGTGCCAGCAGTGACCTCCTCCGGGACAGGGAAGAGACCCAGTACTTC
TRBJ2-1,many,16,TRBV6-5,TRBD2,CASSYLAGGPGNEQFF,TGTGCCAGCAGTTACTTGGCGGGAGGGCCAGGGAATGAGCAGTTCTTC
TRBJ2-7,-,14,TRBV9,TRBD1,CASSRGDSFYEQYF,TGTGCCAGCAGCCGAGGGGACAGCTTCTACGAGCAGTACTTC
TRBJ1-1,-,12,TRBV19,-,CASTRMNTEAFF,TGTGCCAGTACCAGAATGAACACTGAAGCTTTCTTT
TRBJ2-4,once,11,TRBV7-9,-,CASSLAREQYF,TGTGCCAGCAGCTTAGCGAGGGAACAGTACTTC
TRBJ1-2,once,13,TRBV7-8,-,CASSLGGNYGYTF,TGTGCCAGCAGCTTAGGGGGGAACTATGGCTACACCTTC
TRBJ2-6,-,16,TRBV5-5,-,CASSLTRSSGANVLTF,TGTGCCAGCAGCTTGACTCGGAGCTCTGGGGCCAACGTCCTGACTTTC
TRBJ1-1,few,17,TRBV7-9,TRBD1,CASSPPGTDSMNTEAFF,TGTGCCAGCAGCCCACCTGGGACAGATAGCATGAACACTGAAGCTTTCTTT
TRBJ2-7,-,12,TRBV7-9,-,CASSRDTYEQYF,TGTGCCAGCAGCCGAGACACCTACGAGCAGTACTTC
TRBJ1-4,once,18,TRBV28,-,CASSGVRRAQGANEKLFF,TGTGCCAGCTCCGGGGTGCGAAGGGCTCAGGGAGCTAATGAAAAACTGTTTTTT
TRBJ2-7,once,14,TRBV28,TRBD1,CASKRQDRNYEQYF,TGTGCCAGCAAGAGACAGGACAGGAATTACGAGCAGTACTTC
TRBJ2-7,-,13,TRBV5-1,-,CASRRDPQDEQYF,TGCGCCAGCCGCCGGGACCCTCAGGACGAGCAGTACTTC
TRBJ2-7,-,18,TRBV25-1,TRBD2,CASSGARSSGRPRYEQYF,TGTGCCAGCAGCGGTGCCAGGTCCAGCGGGAGGCCCCGGTACGAGCAGTACTTC
TRBJ1-2,-,15,TRBV6-1,TRBD1,CAISRDRAPYYGYTF,TGTGCCATCTCCCGGGACAGGGCCCCTTACTATGGCTACACCTTC
TRBJ2-7,-,13,TRBV10-2,TRBD1,CASSGQGAAEQYF,TGCGCCAGCAGCGGACAGGGGGCCGCCGAGCAGTACTTC
TRBJ2-7,-,19,TRBV28,TRBD2,CASSLSFWGLAGGLYEQYF,TGTGCCAGCAGTTTATCGTTCTGGGGACTAGCGGGAGGACTCTACGAGCAGTACTTC
TRBJ1-1,-,13,TRBV6-1,-,CASSEAGPTEAFF,TGTGCCAGCAGTGAGGCAGGGCCCACTGAAGCTTTCTTT
TRBJ2-7,-,15,TRBV5-4,-,CASSLGGLQNYEQYF,TGTGCCAGCAGCTTGGGAGGTCTACAAAACTACGAGCAGTACTTC
TRBJ2-2,-,14,TRBV11-2,-,CASSLSQNTGELFF,TGTGCCAGCAGCTTAAGCCAGAACACCGGGGAGCTGTTTTTT
TRBJ2-5,-,14,TRBV7-3,-,CASSLNGGKETQYF,TGTGCCAGCAGCTTAAACGGAGGGAAAGAGACCCAGTACTTC
TRBJ2-3,-,17,TRBV18,-,CASSPPIPSTGTDTQYF,TGTGCCAGCTCACCACCTATCCCGAGCACTGGGACAGATACGCAGTATTTT